This T cell receptor beta chain was sequenced for a study of glioma-infiltrating T cells after dendritic cell vaccination (dated by TCRdb to about 2016). With respect to the entire study: A cohort of approximately 15 glioblastoma patients from Phase I and II dendritic cell vaccination trials was included, of whom 9 were newly diagnosed and 6 had recurrent disease. Patients received autologous tumor lysate-pulsed dendritic cell vaccination between about 2002 and 2013. The vaccine consisted of monocyte-derived dendritic cells cultured roughly 7 days with IL-4 and GM-CSF, then pulsed overnight with autologous tumor lysate. Each patient got three intradermal injections of the dendritic cell vaccine, spaced at biweekly intervals, in the arm below the axilla. In glioblastoma patients vaccinated with dendritic cells, deep sequencing of TCR beta CDR3 regions served to measure tumor-infiltrating lymphocyte content and to compare repertoires between tumor and blood. Survival after dendritic cell vaccination was correlated with TCR sequencing metrics, including TIL content and tumor-blood repertoire overlap. What the research found in general, with its limitations: The TCR overlap response model with three groups was called speculative and said to need prospective validation. TCR clonality showed no direct relationship with survival, which suggests that a diverse polyclonal response may matter. After dendritic cell vaccination, a higher estimated pretreatment TIL content predicted longer time to progression and longer overall survival. The cohort was small and heterogeneous, few patients had complete blood and tumor sets, and even fewer had initial-recurrent tumor pairs.

To be selected, patients needed enough residual fresh-frozen tumor tissue and more than two years of available survival data. Although molecular status otherwise differed among the glioblastoma patients, no patient had an isocitrate dehydrogenase mutation. PBMC were collected before vaccination, two weeks after the third vaccination, and at tumor progression if tumor progression occurred. The Qiagen DNeasy Blood extraction Kit was used to extract genomic DNA. The germline V gene (reference sequence) specifies WNHNN as CDR1 and SYGVQD as CDR2. The CDR3, cysteine through phenylalanine, is 16 amino acids long. Only the CDR3 part of the read is kept: 48 bases, read in frame from the first base. For this chain, trimming is 6 bases at the V end and 0 bases at the J end, and the number of junction bases without a gene match is 8. TCRB CDR3 regions were amplified from around 2.1 ug genomic DNA, or all available DNA if less, using the immunoSEQ assay. The multiplex PCR employed 60 forward primers targeting TCR V beta segments and 13 reverse primers targeting J beta segments. To estimate the number of reads per starting template, synthetic control templates were added to each sample at limiting dilution. Sequencing produced 87 bp reads on the Illumina HiSeq System. The published analysis was carried out like this. PCR and sequencing errors were removed by merging closely related sequences with a nearest neighbor algorithm. TCR overlap was measured as the percentage of unique tumor TCR beta sequences also present in the same patient's peripheral blood. TCRdb limited this immuneACCESS table to in-frame rearrangements with V and J called. A share of clones is missing; checked studies link under half to unresolved V genes, and the rest is unexplained. V and J calls plus clone size are reproduced from that table; the DNA served to infer D and trimming. For this sample the table gives roughly 100,000 clones, of which 85% to 90% were detected only once. In total, the top ten clones hold less than 3% of the sample.

About this clone itself: Its antigen remains unidentified. No base quality values were provided; no much bigger clone lies one nucleotide off.

The origin of this receptor is a human donor with glioblastoma. The specimen comprised blood, sampled before dendritic cell vaccination. The chain employs TRBV10-1 and TRBJ1-3; 7 nucleotides in the junction match TRBD1. The CDR3: CASRGQPYPSGNTIYF. In nucleotide form, the sequence is TGCGCCAGCAGGGGACAGCCCTACCCCTCTGGAAACACCATATATTTT.